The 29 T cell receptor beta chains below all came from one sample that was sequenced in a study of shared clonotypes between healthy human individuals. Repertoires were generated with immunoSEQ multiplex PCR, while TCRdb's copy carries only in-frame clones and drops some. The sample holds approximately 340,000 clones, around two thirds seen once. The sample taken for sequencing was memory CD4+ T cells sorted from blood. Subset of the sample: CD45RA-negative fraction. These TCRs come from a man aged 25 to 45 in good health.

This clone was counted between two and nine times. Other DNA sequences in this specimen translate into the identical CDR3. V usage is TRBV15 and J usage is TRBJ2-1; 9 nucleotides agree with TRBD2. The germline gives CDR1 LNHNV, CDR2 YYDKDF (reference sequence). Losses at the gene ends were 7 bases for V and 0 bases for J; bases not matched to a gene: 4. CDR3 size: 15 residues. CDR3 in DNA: TGTGCCACCATCCGTAGCGGGAGCTCCTACAATGAGCAGTTCTTC. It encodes CATIRSGSSYNEQFF.

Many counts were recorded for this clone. CDR3 nucleotide sequence: TGTGCCAGCAGTCAACAGGGGAACACTGAAGCTTTCTTT. Its translation: CASSQQGNTEAFF. The J gene is TRBJ1-1, the V gene TRBV6-5, with D possibly matching TRBD1 (6 bases). V gave up 5 bases and J gave up 1 base, with 8 bases separating them. Looked up from germline, CDR1 is MNHEY and CDR2 is SVGAGI. CDR3 size: 13 residues.

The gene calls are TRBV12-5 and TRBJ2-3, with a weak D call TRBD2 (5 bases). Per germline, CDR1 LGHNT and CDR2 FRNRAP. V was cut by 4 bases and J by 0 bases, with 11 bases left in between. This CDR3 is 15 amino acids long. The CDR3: CASGSSGGSTDTQYF. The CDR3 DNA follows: TGTGCTAGTGGTTCAAGCGGAGGTAGCACAGATACGCAGTATTTT.

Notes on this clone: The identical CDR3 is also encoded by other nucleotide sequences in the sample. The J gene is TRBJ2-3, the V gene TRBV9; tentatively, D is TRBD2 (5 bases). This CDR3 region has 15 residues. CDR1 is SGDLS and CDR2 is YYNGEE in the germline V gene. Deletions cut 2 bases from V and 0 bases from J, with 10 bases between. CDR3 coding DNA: TGTGCCAGCAGCGTCGTAGCTAGCAGCACAGATACGCAGTATTTT. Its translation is CASSVVASSTDTQYF.

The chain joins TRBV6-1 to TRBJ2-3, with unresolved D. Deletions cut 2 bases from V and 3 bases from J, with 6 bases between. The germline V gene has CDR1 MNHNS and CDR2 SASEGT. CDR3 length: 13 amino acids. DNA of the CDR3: TGTGCCAGCAGTGAACGGTTTACAGATACGCAGTATTTT. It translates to CASSERFTDTQYF.

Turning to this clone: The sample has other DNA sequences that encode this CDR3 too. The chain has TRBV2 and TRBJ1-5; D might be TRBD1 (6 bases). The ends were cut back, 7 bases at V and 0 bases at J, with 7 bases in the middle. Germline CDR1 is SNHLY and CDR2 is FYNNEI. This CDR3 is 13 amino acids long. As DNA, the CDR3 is TGTGCCAGCAACAGGGATAGCAATCAGCCCCAGCATTTT. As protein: CASNRDSNQPQHF.

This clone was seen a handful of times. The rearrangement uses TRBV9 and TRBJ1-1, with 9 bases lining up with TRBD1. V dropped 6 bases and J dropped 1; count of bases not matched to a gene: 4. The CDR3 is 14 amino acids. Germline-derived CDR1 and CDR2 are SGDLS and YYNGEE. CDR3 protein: CASNYRGQNTEAFF. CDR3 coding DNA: TGTGCCAGCAACTACAGGGGGCAGAACACTGAAGCTTTCTTT.

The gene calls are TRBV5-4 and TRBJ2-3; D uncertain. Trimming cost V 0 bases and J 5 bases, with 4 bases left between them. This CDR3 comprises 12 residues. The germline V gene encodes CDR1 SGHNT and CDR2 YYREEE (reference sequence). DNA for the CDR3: TGTGCCAGCAGCTTGGTGGGAGATACGCAGTATTTT. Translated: CASSLVGDTQYF.

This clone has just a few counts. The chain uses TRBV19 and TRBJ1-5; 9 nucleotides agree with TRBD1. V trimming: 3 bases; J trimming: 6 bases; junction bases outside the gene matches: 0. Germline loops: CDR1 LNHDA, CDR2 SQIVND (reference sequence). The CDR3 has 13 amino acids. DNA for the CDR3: TGTGCCAGTAGTATGGGACAGGGTCAGCCCCAGCATTTT. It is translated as CASSMGQGQPQHF.

The CDR3 sequence: CASRQAGAGYEQYF. As DNA, the CDR3 is TGTGCCAGTAGACAGGCGGGAGCGGGCTACGAGCAGTACTTC. The chain recombines TRBV19 with TRBJ2-7, with 7 positions matching TRBD2. CDR1 is LNHDA, CDR2 SQIVND, per germline (reference sequence). Trimming at V came to 6 bases and at J to 3 bases, leaving 8 bases not matched to a gene. The CDR3 has 14 residues.

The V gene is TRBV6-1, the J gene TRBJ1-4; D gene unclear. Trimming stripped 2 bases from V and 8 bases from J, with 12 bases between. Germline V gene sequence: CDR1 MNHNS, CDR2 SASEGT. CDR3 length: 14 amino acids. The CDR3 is CASSELLDPEKLFF. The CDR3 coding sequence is TGTGCCAGCAGTGAATTGTTGGACCCAGAAAAACTGTTTTTT.

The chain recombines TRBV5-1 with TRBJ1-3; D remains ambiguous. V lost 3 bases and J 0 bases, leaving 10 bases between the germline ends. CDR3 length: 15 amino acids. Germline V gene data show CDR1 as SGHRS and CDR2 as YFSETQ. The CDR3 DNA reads TGCGCCAGCAGCTCCGGACGGAACTCTGGAAACACCATATATTTT. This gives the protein CASSSGRNSGNTIYF.

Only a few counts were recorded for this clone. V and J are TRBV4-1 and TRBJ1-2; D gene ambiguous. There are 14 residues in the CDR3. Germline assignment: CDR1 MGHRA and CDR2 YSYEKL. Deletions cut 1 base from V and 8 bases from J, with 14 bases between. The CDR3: CASSQVNWSGGYTF. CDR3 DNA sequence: TGCGCCAGCAGCCAAGTTAACTGGTCGGGGGGCTACACCTTC.

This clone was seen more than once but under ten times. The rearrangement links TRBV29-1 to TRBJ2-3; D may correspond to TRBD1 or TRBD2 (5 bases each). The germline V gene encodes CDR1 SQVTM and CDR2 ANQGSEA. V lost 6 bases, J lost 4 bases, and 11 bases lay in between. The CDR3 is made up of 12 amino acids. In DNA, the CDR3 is TGCAGCGTGGGGGAGAAGTCAGATACGCAGTATTTT. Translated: CSVGEKSDTQYF.

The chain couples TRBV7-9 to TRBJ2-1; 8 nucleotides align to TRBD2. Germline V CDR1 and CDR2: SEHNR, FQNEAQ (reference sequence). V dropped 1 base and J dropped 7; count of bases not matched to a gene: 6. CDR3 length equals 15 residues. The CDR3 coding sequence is TGTGCCAGCAGCTTAGATGGGACTAGGTTAAATGAGCAGTTCTTC. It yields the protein CASSLDGTRLNEQFF.

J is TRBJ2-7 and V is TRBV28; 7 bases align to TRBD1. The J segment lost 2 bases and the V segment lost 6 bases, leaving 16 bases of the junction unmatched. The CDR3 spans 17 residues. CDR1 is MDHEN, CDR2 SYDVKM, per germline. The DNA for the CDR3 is TGTGCCAGCAGGGACCCGGGACAGCCTTTTCTTACCTACGAGCAGTACTTC. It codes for CASRDPGQPFLTYEQYF.

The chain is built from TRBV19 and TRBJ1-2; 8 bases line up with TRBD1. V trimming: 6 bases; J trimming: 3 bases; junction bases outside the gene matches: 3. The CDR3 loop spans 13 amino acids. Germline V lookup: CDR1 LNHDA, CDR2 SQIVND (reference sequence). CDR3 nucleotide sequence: TGTGCCAGTAGGGGGACAGGTTACTATGGCTACACCTTC. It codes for CASRGTGYYGYTF.

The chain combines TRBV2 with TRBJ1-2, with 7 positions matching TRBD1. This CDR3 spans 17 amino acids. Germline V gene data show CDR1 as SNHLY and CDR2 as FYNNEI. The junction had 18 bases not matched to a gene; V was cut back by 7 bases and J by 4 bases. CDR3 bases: TGTGCCAGCACCAACCCGGGACAGAATATCAACTTCTATGGCTACACCTTC. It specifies CASTNPGQNINFYGYTF.

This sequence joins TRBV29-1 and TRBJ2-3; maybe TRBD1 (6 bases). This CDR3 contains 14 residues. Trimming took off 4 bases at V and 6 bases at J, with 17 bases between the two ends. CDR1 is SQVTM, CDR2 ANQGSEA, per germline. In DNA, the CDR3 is TGCAGCGTTGGGTACCGGTCAGGACAGGATACGCAGTATTTT. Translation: CSVGYRSGQDTQYF.

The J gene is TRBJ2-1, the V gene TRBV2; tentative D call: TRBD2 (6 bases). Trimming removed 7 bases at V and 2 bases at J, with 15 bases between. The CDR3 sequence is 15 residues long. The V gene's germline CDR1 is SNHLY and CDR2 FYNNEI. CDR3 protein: CASNPLAITYNEQFF. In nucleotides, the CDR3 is TGTGCCAGCAATCCTCTAGCGATCACCTACAATGAGCAGTTCTTC.

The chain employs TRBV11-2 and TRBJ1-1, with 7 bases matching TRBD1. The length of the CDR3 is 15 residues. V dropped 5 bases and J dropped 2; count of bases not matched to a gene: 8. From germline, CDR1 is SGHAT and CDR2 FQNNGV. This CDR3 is CASSDHPGGNTEAFF. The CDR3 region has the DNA TGTGCCAGCAGCGATCACCCAGGGGGTAACACTGAAGCTTTCTTT.

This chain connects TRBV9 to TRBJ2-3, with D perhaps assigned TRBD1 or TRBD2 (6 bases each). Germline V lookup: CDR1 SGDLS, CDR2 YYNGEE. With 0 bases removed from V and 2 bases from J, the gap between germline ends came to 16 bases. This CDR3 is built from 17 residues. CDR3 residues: CASSVEGGSAHTDTQYF. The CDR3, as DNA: TGTGCCAGCAGCGTAGAGGGGGGAAGTGCCCACACAGATACGCAGTATTTT.

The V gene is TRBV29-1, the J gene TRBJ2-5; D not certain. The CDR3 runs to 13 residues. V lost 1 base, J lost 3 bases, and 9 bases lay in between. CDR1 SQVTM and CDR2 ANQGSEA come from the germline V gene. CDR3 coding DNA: TGCAGCGTTGAAGTAGGGTCCAAAGAGACCCAGTACTTC. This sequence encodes CSVEVGSKETQYF.

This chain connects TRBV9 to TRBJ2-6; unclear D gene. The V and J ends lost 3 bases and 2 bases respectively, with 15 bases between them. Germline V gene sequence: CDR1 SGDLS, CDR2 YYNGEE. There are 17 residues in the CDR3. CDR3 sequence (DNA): TGTGCCAGCAGCGCCTCGTCCCGCCAAACTGGGGCCAACGTCCTGACTTTC. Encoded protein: CASSASSRQTGANVLTF. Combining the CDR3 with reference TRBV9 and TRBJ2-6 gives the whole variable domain DSGVTQTPKHLITATGQRVTLRCSPRSGDLSVYWYQQSLDQGLQFLIQYYNGEERAKGNILERFSAQQFPDLHSELNLSSLELGDSALYFCASSASSRQTGANVLTFGAGSRLTVL.

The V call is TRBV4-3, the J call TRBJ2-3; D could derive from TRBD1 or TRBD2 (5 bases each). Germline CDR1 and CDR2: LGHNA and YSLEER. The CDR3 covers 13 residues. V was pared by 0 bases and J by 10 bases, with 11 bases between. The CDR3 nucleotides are TGCGCCAGCAGCCAAGAGGGGACCTCGGCGCAGTATTTT. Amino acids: CASSQEGTSAQYF.

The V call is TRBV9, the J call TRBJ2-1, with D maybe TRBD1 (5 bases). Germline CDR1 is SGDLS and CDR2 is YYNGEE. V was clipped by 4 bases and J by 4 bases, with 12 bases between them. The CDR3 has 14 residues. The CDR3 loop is CASSRRGSYNEQFF. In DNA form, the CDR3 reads TGTGCCAGCAGCCGAAGGGGTAGTTACAATGAGCAGTTCTTC.

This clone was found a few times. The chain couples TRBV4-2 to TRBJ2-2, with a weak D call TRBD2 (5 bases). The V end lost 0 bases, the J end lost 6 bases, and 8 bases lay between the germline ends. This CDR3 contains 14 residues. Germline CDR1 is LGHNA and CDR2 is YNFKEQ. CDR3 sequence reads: CASSQDSGAGELFF. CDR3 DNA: TGTGCCAGCAGCCAAGACTCCGGGGCCGGGGAGCTGTTTTTT.

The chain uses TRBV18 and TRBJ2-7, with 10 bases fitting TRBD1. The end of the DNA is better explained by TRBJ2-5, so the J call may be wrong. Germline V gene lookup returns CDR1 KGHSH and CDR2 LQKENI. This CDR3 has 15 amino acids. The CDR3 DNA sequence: TGTGCCAGCTCACCAGGAGACAGGGGGCGGGAGACCCAGTACTTC. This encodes CASSPGDRGRETQYF.

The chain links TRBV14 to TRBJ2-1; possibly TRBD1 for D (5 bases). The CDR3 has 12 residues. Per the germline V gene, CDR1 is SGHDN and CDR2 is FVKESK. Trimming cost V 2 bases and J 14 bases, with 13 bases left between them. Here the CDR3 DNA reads TGTGCCAGCAGCCAATATTCAGGGTTAAAGTTCTTC. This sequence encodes CASSQYSGLKFF.